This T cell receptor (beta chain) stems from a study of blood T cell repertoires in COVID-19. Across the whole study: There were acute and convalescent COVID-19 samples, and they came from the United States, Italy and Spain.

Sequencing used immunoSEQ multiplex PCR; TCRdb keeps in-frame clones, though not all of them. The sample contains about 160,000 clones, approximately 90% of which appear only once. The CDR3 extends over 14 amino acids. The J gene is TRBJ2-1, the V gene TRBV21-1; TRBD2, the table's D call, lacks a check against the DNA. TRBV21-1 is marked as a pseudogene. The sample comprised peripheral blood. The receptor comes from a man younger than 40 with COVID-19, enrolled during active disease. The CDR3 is CASSSREGINEQFF. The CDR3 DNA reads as TGTGCCAGCAGCTCTAGGGAGGGTATCAATGAGCAGTTCTTC.